These 25 T cell receptor beta chains came from one sample sequenced in a study of T cell clonality in common variable immunodeficiency. Overall study results and limits: Reportedly, TCR beta sequences from common variable immunodeficiency showed fewer deletions and N-nucleotide insertions.

Antigen specificity for these receptors is unknown. Assay: immunoSEQ multiplex PCR; the TCRdb copy retains only in-frame clones and omits some. The sample shows 9,500 to 15,000 clones, none of them appearing just once. The specimen was peripheral blood mononuclear cells. The origin of the receptors is a human donor with common variable immunodeficiency.

This clone was detected a few times. The CDR3 end lies 3 residues beyond the end of the read and is filled in from the germline J gene. The chain uses TRBV30 and TRBJ1-2; 10 nucleotides match TRBD1. Germline V gene lookup returns CDR1 GTSNPN and CDR2 SVGIG (reference sequence). The J segment lost 3 bases and the V segment lost 3 bases, leaving 13 bases of the junction unmatched. There are 17 residues in the CDR3. The part of the CDR3 DNA that was read is TGTGCCTGGAGCCTCCGGGACAGGGGTAGATCTGACTATGGC. Translating gives CAWSLRDRGRSDYG. The full CDR3 reads CAWSLRDRGRSDYGYTF.

This clone was found a few times. The CDR3 goes on 3 residues after the read ends, and that part is filled in from the germline J gene. The rearrangement uses TRBV20-1 and TRBJ2-5; the D gene is possibly TRBD2 (5 bases). The CDR3 contains 11 residues. The ends were cut back, 6 bases at V and 5 bases at J, with 10 bases in the middle. Germline CDR1 DFQATT, CDR2 SNEGSKA (reference sequence). CDR3 loop: CSARPGETQYF. The sequenced part of the CDR3 DNA is TGCAGTGCCCGTCCGGGGGAGACC.

A few counts support this clone. The CDR3 goes on 3 residues after the read ends, and that part is filled in from the germline J gene. The rearrangement links TRBV7-9 to TRBJ1-3; D not certain. Trimming left V 2 bases short and J 9 bases short, with 17 bases between. This CDR3 is 15 amino acids long. Germline V gene lookup returns CDR1 SEHNR and CDR2 FQNEAQ (reference sequence). CDR3 bases read: TGTGCCAGCAGCTTATGGGCCCCCGCCGCTGGCACC. Protein sequence: CASSLWAPAAGT. The full-length CDR3 reads as CASSLWAPAAGTIYF.

In the case of this clone: The sequence runs out 3 residues before the end of the CDR3; the remainder is reconstructed from the germline J gene. J is TRBJ1-1 and V is TRBV7-8; TRBD1 matches 7 bases. V lost 5 bases and J lost 0; bases outside the gene matches: 6. The germline V gene encodes CDR1 SGHVS and CDR2 FQNEAQ. The CDR3 has 15 residues. The CDR3 bases that were read are TGTGCCAGCAGCCCCGGGGACAGAGTGAACACTGAA. This encodes CASSPGDRVNTE. The entire CDR3 sequence reads CASSPGDRVNTEAFF.

This clone was picked up a small number of times. The sequence runs out 3 residues before the end of the CDR3; the remainder is reconstructed from the germline J gene. This chain joins TRBV18 and TRBJ1-1, with TRBD1 matching over 9 bases. There are 14 residues in the CDR3. The junction had 3 bases not matched to a gene; V was cut back by 2 bases and J by 5 bases. Germline V gene lookup returns CDR1 KGHSH and CDR2 LQKENI. CDR3: CASSPGTGRTEAFF. Partial CDR3 DNA: TGTGCCAGCTCACCAGGGACAGGGAGGACTGAA.

With respect to this clone: The DNA ends 3 residues before the CDR3 does, and the rest of the CDR3 is filled in from the germline J gene. V gene TRBV20-1 combines with J gene TRBJ2-1, with a possible D match to TRBD2 (7 bases). Trimming removed 2 bases from V and 5 bases from J, with 16 bases in between. CDR3 size: 15 residues. Germline V CDR1 and CDR2: DFQATT, SNEGSKA (reference sequence). CDR3 region: CSARYPGGQDNEQFF. The CDR3 bases that were read are TGCAGTGCTAGATACCCCGGGGGGCAGGACAATGAG.

A note on this clone: The CDR3 end lies 3 residues beyond the end of the read and is filled in from the germline J gene. The chain recombines TRBV30 with TRBJ2-3; TRBD2 matches at 9 bases. Trimming took 0 bases from V and 1 from J; bases not matched to a gene: 5. Germline V gives CDR1 GTSNPN, CDR2 SVGIG (reference sequence). The CDR3 spans 16 residues. The CDR3 is CAWSVFRGGGTDTQYF. Incomplete CDR3 DNA: TGTGCCTGGAGTGTATTCCGCGGGGGGGGCACAGATACG.

Comment on this clone: Read data end 3 residues before the CDR3 end; the end is taken from the germline J gene. The gene calls are TRBV7-2 and TRBJ1-5; D ambiguous. Trimming stripped 3 bases from V and 0 bases from J, with 6 bases between. The CDR3 spans 14 residues. In germline, CDR1 is SGHTA, CDR2 FQGNSA. Incomplete CDR3 DNA: TGTGCCAGCAGCTTCCCGGGTAGCAATCAGCCC. The encoded protein is CASSFPGSNQP. In full, the CDR3 is CASSFPGSNQPQHF.

This clone turned up a few times. Read coverage stops 3 residues before the CDR3 terminus; the germline J gene supplies the remainder. The genes are TRBV18 and TRBJ1-5; D is possibly TRBD1 (5 bases). With 6 bases removed from V and 5 bases from J, the gap between germline ends came to 14 bases. This CDR3 is built from 14 residues. Germline V gives CDR1 KGHSH, CDR2 LQKENI. The sequenced CDR3 bases are TGTGCCAGCTCGTCGGGAGGGGATTATCAGCCC. This translates into CASSSGGDYQP. The entire CDR3 is CASSSGGDYQPQHF.

In its sample, this clone was seen many times. The read ends 3 residues before the CDR3 terminus; that terminus is restored from the germline J gene. V gene TRBV5-1 combines with J gene TRBJ2-4, with TRBD1 as a possible D gene (5 bases). The germline V and J ends were trimmed by 4 bases and 0 bases, with 11 bases remaining between them. Germline V gene sequence: CDR1 SGHRS, CDR2 YFSETQ. There are 15 residues in the CDR3. The covered CDR3 bases are TGCGCCAGCAGCCGGACATTCTCAGCCAAAAACATT. Translated, it gives CASSRTFSAKNI. The entire CDR3 sequence reads CASSRTFSAKNIQYF.

The sample holds many counts of this clone. The CDR3 end lies 3 residues beyond the end of the read and is filled in from the germline J gene. The chain employs TRBV7-6 and TRBJ2-5, with 8 bases lining up with TRBD1. The CDR3 is 13 amino acids. Per the germline V gene, CDR1 is SGHVS and CDR2 is FNYEAQ. The CDR3 protein is CASNLDTGGTQYF. The CDR3 bases that were read are TGTGCCAGCAACTTGGACACAGGGGGTACC. Looking up the rest from reference TRBV7-6 and TRBJ2-5 gives the full variable domain: GAGVSQSPRYKVTKRGQDVALRCDPISGHVSLYWYRQALGQGPEFLTYFNYEAQQDKSGLPNDRFSAERPEGSISTLTIQRTEQRDSAMYRCASNLDTGGTQYFGPGTRLLVL.

This clone was detected ten times or more. The DNA ends 3 residues before the CDR3 does, and the rest of the CDR3 is filled in from the germline J gene. This chain uses TRBV10-3 with TRBJ2-3; D uncertain. Germline V gene data show CDR1 as ENHRY and CDR2 as SYGVKD. Trimming removed 0 bases at V and 0 bases at J, with 16 bases between. The CDR3 contains 18 residues. CDR3 bases read: TGTGCCATCAGTGAGTCGACGGTTGGCGTAGCTAGCACAGATACG. The encoded protein is CAISESTVGVASTDT. The CDR3, in full, reads CAISESTVGVASTDTQYF.

This clone was seen a few times. The sequence runs out 3 residues before the end of the CDR3; the remainder is reconstructed from the germline J gene. The rearrangement uses TRBV6-2 or TRBV6-3 and TRBJ2-7, with TRBD1 identical over 9 bases. Germline values: CDR1 MNHEY, CDR2 SVGEGT. The CDR3 sequence is 15 residues long. The V and J ends lost 4 bases and 5 bases, in that order; junction bases with no gene match: 9. The CDR3 sequence: CASSLWTGEDDEQYF. The sequenced CDR3 bases are TGTGCCAGCAGTTTGTGGACAGGGGAGGACGACGAG.

By proportion, this clone is medium-sized. With the read ending 3 residues before the CDR3 end, the germline J gene is used to fill in that end. The chain couples TRBV18 to TRBJ2-3, with 10 bases matching TRBD2. The CDR3 extends over 17 amino acids. V lost 1 base to trimming and J lost 2 bases; unmatched junction nucleotides: 6. Per the germline V gene, CDR1 is KGHSH and CDR2 is LQKENI. The sequenced part of the CDR3 DNA is TGTGCCAGCTCACCACTTCCTACTAGCGGGAACACAGATACG. Encoded protein: CASSPLPTSGNTDT. In full, the CDR3 reads CASSPLPTSGNTDTQYF.

On this clone itself: With the read ending 3 residues before the CDR3 end, the germline J gene is used to fill in that end. The chain has TRBV7-9 and TRBJ1-1; D may be TRBD1 (5 bases). Germline-derived CDR1 and CDR2 are SEHNR and FQNEAQ (reference sequence). The CDR3 runs 13 residues. The covered CDR3 bases are TGTGCCAGCAGCTTAGAACCAGGGACTACG. Amino acids: CASSLEPGTT. The whole CDR3 region reads CASSLEPGTTAFF.

Notes on this clone: The read terminates 3 residues before the CDR3 end, so the remaining end is supplied by the germline J gene. The V gene is TRBV20-1, the J gene TRBJ2-5; TRBD1 is a possible D gene (5 bases). V was clipped by 0 bases and J by 7 bases, with 21 bases between them. Per germline, CDR1 DFQATT and CDR2 SNEGSKA (reference sequence). This CDR3 has 16 residues. The CDR3 sequence is CSARDSQGNSVGTQYF. The covered CDR3 bases are TGCAGTGCTAGAGATAGCCAGGGAAACAGTGTTGGGACC.

This clone was detected ten times or more. Sequencing ends 3 residues short of the CDR3 end; the germline J gene provides the rest. This chain uses TRBV10-3 with TRBJ2-6, with D unresolved. V gave up 8 bases and J gave up 2 bases, with 13 bases separating them. Per the germline V gene, CDR1 is ENHRY and CDR2 is SYGVKD. The CDR3 consists of 15 residues. The CDR3 sequence is CAIESRVPGANVLTF. The CDR3 DNA, read in part, is TGTGCCATCGAGAGTCGGGTTCCTGGGGCCAACGTC.

This clone was found a few times. The CDR3 end falls 3 residues outside the read, so it is completed with the germline J gene. The genes are TRBV2 and TRBJ1-5; 8 nucleotides agree with TRBD1. Per germline, CDR1 SNHLY and CDR2 FYNNEI. The CDR3 consists of 15 residues. V dropped 4 bases and J dropped 6; count of bases not matched to a gene: 8. The part of the CDR3 DNA that was read is TGTGCCAGCAGTGCAGACAGGGGCCTGGGTCAGCCC. This gives the protein CASSADRGLGQP. The complete CDR3 sequence is CASSADRGLGQPQHF.

This clone has more than one count but fewer than ten. The sequence runs out 3 residues before the end of the CDR3; the remainder is reconstructed from the germline J gene. The chain is built from TRBV11-3 and TRBJ2-1, with D unresolved. This CDR3 spans 14 amino acids. V was clipped by 1 base and J by 1 base, with 5 bases between them. CDR1 is SGHNT and CDR2 is YENEEA in the germline V gene. Here the CDR3 reads CASSLGRSYNEQFF. CDR3 bases read: TGTGCCAGCAGCTTAGGTCGGTCCTACAATGAG. The variable domain in full, with the rest retrieved from reference TRBV11-3 and TRBJ2-1, is EAGVVQSPRYKIIEKKQPVAFWCNPISGHNTLYWYLQNLGQGPELLIRYENEEAVDDSQLPKDRFSAERLKGVDSTLKIQPAELGDSAVYLCASSLGRSYNEQFFGPGTRLTVL.

On this clone: With the read ending 3 residues before the CDR3 end, the germline J gene is used to fill in that end. The rearrangement uses TRBV20-1 and TRBJ1-1; 10 nucleotides match TRBD1. The CDR3 contains 15 residues. V was clipped by 3 bases and J by 6 bases; unmatched bases: 10. Germline assignment: CDR1 DFQATT and CDR2 SNEGSKA (reference sequence). CDR3 in amino acids: CSARGGQGEGPEAFF. The sequenced part of the CDR3 DNA is TGCAGTGCTAGGGGTGGACAGGGGGAAGGGCCTGAA.

Concerning this clone itself: Read coverage stops 3 residues before the CDR3 terminus; the germline J gene supplies the remainder. The V and J genes are TRBV19 and TRBJ1-1; tentative D call: TRBD1 (6 bases). The CDR3 length is 13 residues. Trimming took 10 bases from V and 4 from J, leaving 16 bases between them. Germline V gives CDR1 LNHDA, CDR2 SQIVND (reference sequence). CDR3 loop: CATNEQGVTEAFF. CDR3 bases read: TGTGCCACGAACGAACAGGGAGTCACTGAA.

This clone was counted only a few times. The sequenced fragment ends 3 residues before the CDR3 boundary, so the rest is inferred from the germline J gene. This chain links TRBV19 with TRBJ1-4; possible D gene TRBD1, 5 bases. The CDR3 totals 17 residues. Germline V gene lookup returns CDR1 LNHDA and CDR2 SQIVND (reference sequence). Between the trimmed V and J ends, which lost 7 bases and 5 bases, there was a span of 23 bases. This CDR3 reads CASTPWSRTRGNEKLFF. The part of the CDR3 DNA that was read is TGTGCCAGTACCCCATGGAGCCGAACGAGGGGAAATGAAAAA.

In its sample, this clone was seen a few times. The observed sequence ends 3 residues before the CDR3 terminus, with the missing tail filled in from the germline J gene. V and J are TRBV6-1 and TRBJ2-7, with 7 bases that match TRBD2. The germline V gene encodes CDR1 MNHNS and CDR2 SASEGT. V trimming: 4 bases; J trimming: 6 bases; junction bases outside the gene matches: 12. The CDR3 consists of 15 residues. The CDR3 loop is CASSGIGGVAAEQYF. The CDR3 bases that were read are TGTGCCAGCAGTGGGATTGGGGGGGTCGCCGCCGAG.

This clone was detected only a few times. From the germline J gene comes the end of the CDR3, since the read stops 3 residues before it. The rearrangement uses TRBV7-2 and TRBJ2-1, with 9 nucleotides matching TRBD2. Trimming at V came to 3 bases and at J to 4 bases, leaving 4 bases not matched to a gene. CDR3 length: 15 amino acids. Germline values: CDR1 SGHTA, CDR2 FQGNSA. The DNA read from the CDR3 is TGTGCCAGCAGCTTGGCTAGCGGGGCGTACAATGAG. It encodes CASSLASGAYNE. The CDR3, in full, reads CASSLASGAYNEQFF.

This clone was counted between two and nine times. The CDR3 end is not reached by the read, which stops 3 residues before it; the germline J gene fills it in. This chain joins TRBV18 and TRBJ1-2, with D possibly matching TRBD1 (5 bases). The germline gives CDR1 KGHSH, CDR2 LQKENI. V gave up 3 bases and J gave up 5 bases, with 22 bases separating them. This CDR3 is 17 amino acids long. This CDR3 reads CASSPSTTGGLGYGYTF. The sequenced part of the CDR3 DNA is TGTGCCAGCTCACCGTCGACCACAGGAGGGCTGGGGTATGGC.